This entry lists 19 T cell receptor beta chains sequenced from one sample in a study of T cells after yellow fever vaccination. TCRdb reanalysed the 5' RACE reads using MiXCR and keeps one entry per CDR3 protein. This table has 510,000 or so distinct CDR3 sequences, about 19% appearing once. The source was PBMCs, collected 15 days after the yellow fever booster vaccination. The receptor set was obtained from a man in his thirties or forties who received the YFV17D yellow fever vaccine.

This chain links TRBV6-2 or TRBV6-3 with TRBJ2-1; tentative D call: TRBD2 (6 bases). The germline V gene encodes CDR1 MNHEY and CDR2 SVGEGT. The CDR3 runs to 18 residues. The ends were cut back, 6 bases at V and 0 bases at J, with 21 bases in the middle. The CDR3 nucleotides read TGTGCCAGCAGACCCTTGGACGCAAACGGGGGCTCCTACAATGAGCAGTTCTTC. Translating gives CASRPLDANGGSYNEQFF.

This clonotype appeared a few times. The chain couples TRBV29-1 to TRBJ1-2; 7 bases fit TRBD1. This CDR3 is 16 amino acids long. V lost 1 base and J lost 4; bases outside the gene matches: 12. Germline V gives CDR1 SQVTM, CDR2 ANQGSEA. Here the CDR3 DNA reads TGCAGCGTTGAAGCTCTCGCAGGGGGTTTTACCTATGGCTACACCTTC. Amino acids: CSVEALAGGFTYGYTF.

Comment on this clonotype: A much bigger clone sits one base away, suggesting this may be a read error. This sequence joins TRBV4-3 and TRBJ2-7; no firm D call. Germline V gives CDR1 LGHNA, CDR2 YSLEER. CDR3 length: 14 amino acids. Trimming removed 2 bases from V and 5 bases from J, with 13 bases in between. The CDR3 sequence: CASSQQQEIHEQYF. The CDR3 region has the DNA TGCGCCAGCAGCCAACAGCAGGAGATCCACGAGCAGTACTTC.

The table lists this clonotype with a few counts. CDR3 DNA: TGCAGTGCTAGCGGGAGGGCCGATGAGACCCAGTACTTC. Protein product: CSASGRADETQYF. The chain is built from TRBV20-1 and TRBJ2-5; TRBD2 matches at 8 bases. V dropped 3 bases and J dropped 5; count of bases not matched to a gene: 5. CDR3 length: 13 amino acids. The germline V gene encodes CDR1 DFQATT and CDR2 SNEGSKA (reference sequence).

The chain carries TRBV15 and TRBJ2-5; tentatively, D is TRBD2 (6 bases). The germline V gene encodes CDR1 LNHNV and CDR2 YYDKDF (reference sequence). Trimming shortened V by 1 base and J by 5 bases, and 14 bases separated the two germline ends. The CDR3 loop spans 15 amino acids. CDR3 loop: CATSRASTGSETQYF. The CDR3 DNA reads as TGTGCCACCAGCAGAGCCTCGACCGGGAGTGAGACCCAGTACTTC.

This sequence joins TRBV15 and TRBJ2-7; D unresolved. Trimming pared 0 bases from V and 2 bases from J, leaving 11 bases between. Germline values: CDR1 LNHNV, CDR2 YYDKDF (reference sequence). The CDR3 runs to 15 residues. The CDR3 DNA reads TGTGCCACCAGCAGAGATTTACTCAACACCTACGAGCAGTACTTC. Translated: CATSRDLLNTYEQYF.

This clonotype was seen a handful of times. The CDR3 spells CASSLRGALSGELFF. The CDR3 coding sequence is TGTGCCAGCAGCCTCAGAGGAGCGCTATCCGGGGAGCTGTTTTTT. The chain joins TRBV3-1 to TRBJ2-2; D not resolved. There are 15 residues in the CDR3. Deletions cut 4 bases from V and 6 bases from J, with 15 bases between. Germline lookup yields CDR1 LGHDT and CDR2 YNNKEL (reference sequence).

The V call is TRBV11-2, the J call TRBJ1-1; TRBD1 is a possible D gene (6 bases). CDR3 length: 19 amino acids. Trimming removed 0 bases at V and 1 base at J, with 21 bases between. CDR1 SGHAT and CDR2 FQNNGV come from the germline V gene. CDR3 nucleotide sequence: TGTGCCAGCAGCTTAGAAGCGCGGACAGCCCGTTTAAGGAACACTGAAGCTTTCTTT. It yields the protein CASSLEARTARLRNTEAFF.

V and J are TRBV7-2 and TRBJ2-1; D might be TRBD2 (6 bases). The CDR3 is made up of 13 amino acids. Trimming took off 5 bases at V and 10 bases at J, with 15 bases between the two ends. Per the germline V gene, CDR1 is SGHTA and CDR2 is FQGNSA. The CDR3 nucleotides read TGTGCCAGCAGCCCGACTACCGCGGGGGAGCAGTTCTTC. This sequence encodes CASSPTTAGEQFF.

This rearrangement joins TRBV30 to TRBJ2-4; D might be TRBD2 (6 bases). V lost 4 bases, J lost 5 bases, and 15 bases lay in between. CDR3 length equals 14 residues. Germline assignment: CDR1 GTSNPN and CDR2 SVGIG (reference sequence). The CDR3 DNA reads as TGTGCCTGGACCCCCCCAGGAGGGCAAAACATTCAGTACTTC. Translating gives CAWTPPGGQNIQYF.

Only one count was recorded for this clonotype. The CDR3 sequence: CSARGSVEGYTEAFF. The CDR3 bases are TGCAGTGCTAGAGGTTCCGTCGAGGGGTACACTGAAGCTTTCTTT. This sequence joins TRBV20-1 and TRBJ1-1, with D perhaps TRBD1 (5 bases). The CDR3 covers 15 residues. Looked up from germline, CDR1 is DFQATT and CDR2 is SNEGSKA (reference sequence). Between the trimmed V and J ends, which lost 1 base and 3 bases, there was a span of 15 bases.

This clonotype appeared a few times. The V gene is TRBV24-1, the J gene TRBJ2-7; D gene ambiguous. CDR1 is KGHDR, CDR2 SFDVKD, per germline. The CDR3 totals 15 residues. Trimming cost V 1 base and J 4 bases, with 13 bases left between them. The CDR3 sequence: CATSDFPTFSYEQYF. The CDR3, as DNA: TGTGCCACCAGTGATTTTCCGACTTTCAGTTACGAGCAGTACTTC.

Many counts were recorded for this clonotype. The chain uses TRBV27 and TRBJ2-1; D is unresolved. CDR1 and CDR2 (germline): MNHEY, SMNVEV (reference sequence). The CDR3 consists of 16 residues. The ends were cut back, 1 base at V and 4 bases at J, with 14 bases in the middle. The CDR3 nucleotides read TGTGCCAGCAGTTTATATGCCGAGACCACTTACAATGAGCAGTTCTTC. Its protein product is CASSLYAETTYNEQFF.

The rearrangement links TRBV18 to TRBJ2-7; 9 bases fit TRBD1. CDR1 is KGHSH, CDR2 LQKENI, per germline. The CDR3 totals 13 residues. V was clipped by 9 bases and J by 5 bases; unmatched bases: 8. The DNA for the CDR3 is TGTGCCAGTAACCGGGACAGGGCTAACGAGCAGTACTTC. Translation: CASNRDRANEQYF.

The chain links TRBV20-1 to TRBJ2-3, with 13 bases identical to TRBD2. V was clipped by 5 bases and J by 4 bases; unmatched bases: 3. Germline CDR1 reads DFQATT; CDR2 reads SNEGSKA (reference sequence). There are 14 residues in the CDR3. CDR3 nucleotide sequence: TGCAGTGCTTTACTAGCGGGAGGGCCAGATACGCAGTATTTT. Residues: CSALLAGGPDTQYF.

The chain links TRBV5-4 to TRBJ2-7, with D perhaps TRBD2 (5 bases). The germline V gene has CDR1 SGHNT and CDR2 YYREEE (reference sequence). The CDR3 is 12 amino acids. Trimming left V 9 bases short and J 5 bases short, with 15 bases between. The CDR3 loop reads CATGRGRNEQYF. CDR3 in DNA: TGTGCCACCGGGCGCGGGCGGAACGAGCAGTACTTC.

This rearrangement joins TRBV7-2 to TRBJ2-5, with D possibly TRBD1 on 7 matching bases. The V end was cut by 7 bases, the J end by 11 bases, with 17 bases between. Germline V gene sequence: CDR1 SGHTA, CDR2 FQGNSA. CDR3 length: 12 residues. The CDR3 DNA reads TGTGCCAGCAACCAGGGGGGACCAGAGCAGTACTTC. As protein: CASNQGGPEQYF.

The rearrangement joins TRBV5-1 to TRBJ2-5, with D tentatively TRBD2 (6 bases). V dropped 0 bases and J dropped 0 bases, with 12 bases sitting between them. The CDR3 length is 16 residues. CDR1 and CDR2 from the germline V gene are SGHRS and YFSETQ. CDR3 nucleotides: TGCGCCAGCAGCTTGGATCCAGCGGGTGACCAAGAGACCCAGTACTTC. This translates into CASSLDPAGDQETQYF.

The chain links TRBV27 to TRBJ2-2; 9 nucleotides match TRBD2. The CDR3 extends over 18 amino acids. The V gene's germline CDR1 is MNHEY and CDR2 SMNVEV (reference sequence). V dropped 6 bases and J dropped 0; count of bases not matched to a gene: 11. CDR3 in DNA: TGTGCCAGCAGCTCCGGACTAGCGCGTCTCCCGAACACCGGGGAGCTGTTTTTT. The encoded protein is CASSSGLARLPNTGELFF.